A selection of T cell receptor beta chains follows, all from one sample in a study of cytomegalovirus exposure and HLA in healthy donors. Method: immunoSEQ multiplex PCR; TCRdb's copy keeps in-frame clones and lacks some. The sample includes roughly 200,000 clones, 75% to 90% of them seen just once. The sequenced material came from PBMCs. All receptors derive from a woman aged 25-40 years in good health and CMV-seronegative. Each CDR3 is given with its conserved first and last residue. A D gene is named only where the DNA matches it firmly. Expanded clones get a size class; other rows say once, few or many, or leave the size out.

CDR3aa	CDR3nt	abundance	v_gene	j_gene	d_gene
CASSLWGLTGGLEAFF	TGTGCCAGCAGTTTATGGGGCTTAACAGGGGGTTTAGAAGCTTTCTTT	NA	TRBV28	TRBJ1-1	TRBD1
CASSRGQLSTGELFF	TGTGCCAGCAGCCGTGGTCAACTATCGACCGGGGAGCTGTTTTTT	NA	TRBV4-2	TRBJ2-2	NA
CASSGGGGMGEQYF	TGTGCCAGCAGCGGGGGGGGAGGGATGGGCGAGCAGTACTTC	NA	TRBV7-6	TRBJ2-7	TRBD2
CASSLDSQRGGYNEQFF	TGTGCCAGCAGCTTAGATAGCCAGCGGGGGGGCTACAATGAGCAGTTCTTC	NA	TRBV11-3	TRBJ2-1	TRBD2
CASSETGLNEQFF	TGTGCCAGCAGTGAAACAGGCCTCAATGAGCAGTTCTTC	NA	TRBV6-4	TRBJ2-1	NA
CATTAGTSGGAPFF	TGTGCCACCACAGCGGGGACTAGCGGGGGGGCGCCGTTCTTC	NA	TRBV2	TRBJ2-1	TRBD2
CASSTSSGSSYEQYF	TGTGCCAGCAGCACCTCTAGCGGGAGCTCCTACGAGCAGTACTTC	NA	TRBV28	TRBJ2-7	TRBD2
CASSWGQPQYNEQFF	TGCGCCAGCAGCTGGGGACAGCCGCAGTACAATGAGCAGTTCTTC	NA	TRBV5-1	TRBJ2-1	TRBD1
CASSKQLAGGPRDTQYF	TGTGCCAGCAGCAAACAGCTGGCGGGAGGGCCACGGGATACGCAGTATTTT	NA	TRBV21-1	TRBJ2-3	NA
CASRTGGLGYTF	TGTGCCAGCAGGACAGGGGGCCTTGGCTACACCTTC	NA	TRBV2	TRBJ1-2	TRBD1
CASSLGRATGGETQYF	TGCGCCAGCAGCTTAGGGCGGGCCACCGGAGGGGAGACCCAGTACTTC	few	TRBV5-1	TRBJ2-5	NA
CASSLELAGYNEQFF	TGCGCCAGCAGCTTGGAACTAGCGGGGTACAATGAGCAGTTCTTC	NA	TRBV5-1	TRBJ2-1	TRBD2
CASSLWGTSGGAEVEQFF	TGCGCCAGCAGCTTGTGGGGGACTAGCGGGGGGGCCGAGGTTGAGCAGTTCTTC	NA	TRBV5-1	TRBJ2-1	TRBD2
CASSLEWSGTDTQYF	TGTGCCAGCAGCTTAGAGTGGTCGGGGACAGATACGCAGTATTTT	NA	TRBV7-8	TRBJ2-3	NA
CASSREGLAGKAETQYF	TGCGCCAGCAGCCGAGAGGGACTAGCGGGGAAGGCTGAGACCCAGTACTTC	NA	TRBV4-1	TRBJ2-5	TRBD2
CASSRTANTEAFF	TGTGCCAGCAGCAGAACAGCAAACACTGAAGCTTTCTTT	NA	TRBV21-1	TRBJ1-1	NA
CASSLDRRQGNEKLFF	TGTGCCAGCAGCTTAGATAGGAGGCAGGGGAATGAAAAACTGTTTTTT	few	TRBV7-6	TRBJ1-4	NA
CASSFGLAGPFQETQYF	TGCGCCAGCAGCTTCGGACTAGCGGGACCCTTTCAAGAGACCCAGTACTTC	NA	TRBV5-1	TRBJ2-5	TRBD2
CASKRGGEAFF	TGTGCCAGTAAGAGGGGAGGCGAAGCTTTCTTT	few	TRBV19	TRBJ1-1	NA
CASSLRLGSSQETQYF	TGTGCCAGCAGCTTGCGGCTGGGGAGCTCCCAAGAGACCCAGTACTTC	NA	TRBV5-5	TRBJ2-5	NA
CASSLAPGQQETQYF	TGTGCCAGCAGCTTAGCCCCGGGACAACAAGAGACCCAGTACTTC	once	TRBV7-9	TRBJ2-5	NA
CASSPGQGRIGYTF	TGTGCCAGCAGCCCAGGACAGGGGCGGATAGGCTACACCTTC	NA	TRBV7-9	TRBJ1-2	TRBD1
CSGSRGQSTDTQYF	TGCAGCGGCTCTCGGGGACAGTCCACAGATACGCAGTATTTT	NA	TRBV29-1	TRBJ2-3	TRBD1
CASSPPKGEGPSGNTIYF	TGTGCCAGCAGCCCACCCAAAGGGGAAGGGCCCTCTGGAAACACCATATATTTT	NA	TRBV11-2	TRBJ1-3	NA
CASSFMGGSGELFF	TGTGCCAGCAGCTTTATGGGCGGGAGCGGGGAGCTGTTTTTT	NA	TRBV5-4	TRBJ2-2	TRBD2
CASSRSGSETQYF	TGCGCCAGCAGCCGGTCGGGGTCAGAGACCCAGTACTTC	NA	TRBV5-1	TRBJ2-5	NA
CASSLEAGETQYF	TGTGCCAGCAGCTTGGAGGCGGGAGAGACCCAGTACTTC	NA	TRBV7-3	TRBJ2-5	NA
CASSLGDTARQFF	TGTGCCAGCAGCTTGGGGGACACTGCCAGGCAGTTCTTC	NA	TRBV5-8	TRBJ2-1	NA
CASIETSGRINEQFF	TGTGCCAGCATCGAGACTAGCGGGAGAATCAATGAGCAGTTCTTC	NA	TRBV2	TRBJ2-1	TRBD2
CASSPFPTGRAEQFF	TGTGCCAGCAGCCCCTTTCCGACCGGGCGGGCCGAGCAGTTCTTC	NA	TRBV14	TRBJ2-1	NA
CASSPPLPYEQYF	TGCGCCAGCAGCCCCCCCCTCCCTTACGAGCAGTACTTC	NA	TRBV5-1	TRBJ2-7	NA
CASSSGQGAGNTIYF	TGTGCCAGCAGTTCCGGACAGGGGGCTGGAAACACCATATATTTT	NA	TRBV6-5	TRBJ1-3	TRBD1
CASRPYRGTGELFF	TGTGCCAGCAGACCTTACAGGGGTACCGGGGAGCTGTTTTTT	NA	TRBV6-5	TRBJ2-2	TRBD1
CASSESGTSSGANVLTF	TGTGCCAGCAGTGAATCCGGGACAAGCTCTGGGGCCAACGTCCTGACTTTC	NA	TRBV6-1	TRBJ2-6	NA
CASSLWDPGQSSYEQYF	TGTGCCAGCAGTTTATGGGATCCGGGACAGAGCTCCTACGAGCAGTACTTC	few	TRBV28	TRBJ2-7	TRBD1
CASSPSRDSSYEQYF	TGTGCCAGCTCACCGAGTAGGGACAGTTCCTACGAGCAGTACTTC	NA	TRBV18	TRBJ2-7	TRBD1
CASSVGGWGGDEQYF	TGTGCCAGCAGTGTGGGGGGGTGGGGCGGCGACGAGCAGTACTTC	once	TRBV25-1	TRBJ2-7	TRBD2
CASSSGQGGGELFF	TGCGCCAGCAGCAGTGGACAGGGCGGCGGGGAGCTGTTTTTT	NA	TRBV5-1	TRBJ2-2	TRBD1
CASSVNSFANTGELFF	TGTGCCAGCAGCGTAAATAGTTTCGCGAACACCGGGGAGCTGTTTTTT	NA	TRBV9	TRBJ2-2	NA
CSVGGTSGSYEQYF	TGCAGCGTCGGAGGGACTAGCGGATCCTACGAGCAGTACTTC	few	TRBV29-1	TRBJ2-7	TRBD2
CASSLIPGQGHEQYF	TGTGCCAGCAGCCTTATTCCGGGACAGGGGCACGAGCAGTACTTC	NA	TRBV5-6	TRBJ2-7	TRBD1
CASRQTGGSYNEQFF	TGTGCCAGCCGTCAGACAGGGGGCTCCTACAATGAGCAGTTCTTC	NA	TRBV6-1	TRBJ2-1	TRBD1
CSVEVGASGRWEQYF	TGCAGCGTTGAAGTAGGAGCTAGCGGGAGGTGGGAGCAGTACTTC	NA	TRBV29-1	TRBJ2-7	TRBD2
CASSLEQGSNQPQHF	TGTGCCAGCAGCTTGGAACAGGGGAGCAATCAGCCCCAGCATTTT	NA	TRBV5-8	TRBJ1-5	TRBD1
CASSLRDSEKLFF	TGCGCCAGCAGCCTCCGGGACAGCGAAAAACTGTTTTTT	NA	TRBV5-1	TRBJ1-4	TRBD1
CASSHYPKRETQYF	TGTGCCAGCAGCCACTATCCTAAGAGGGAGACCCAGTACTTC	NA	TRBV7-9	TRBJ2-5	NA
CAISEQSGANVLTF	TGTGCCATCAGTGAGCAATCTGGGGCCAACGTCCTGACTTTC	NA	TRBV10-3	TRBJ2-6	NA
CASSAGHFQETQYF	TGTGCCAGCAGTGCTGGACACTTCCAAGAGACCCAGTACTTC	NA	TRBV6-1	TRBJ2-5	NA
CASSFLAGTNTGELFF	TGTGCCAGCAGTTTTTTAGCGGGGACGAACACCGGGGAGCTGTTTTTT	NA	TRBV27	TRBJ2-2	TRBD2
CASSAAGTGIEQYF	TGTGCCAGCAGTGCTGCCGGGACAGGGATCGAGCAGTACTTC	NA	TRBV27	TRBJ2-7	TRBD1
CASSPRGGANHEQFF	TGTGCCAGCAGCCCCAGAGGGGGGGCCAACCATGAGCAGTTCTTC	NA	TRBV11-3	TRBJ2-1	NA
CASSLTVSAYEQYF	TGCGCCAGCAGCTTGACAGTTTCAGCCTACGAGCAGTACTTC	NA	TRBV5-1	TRBJ2-7	NA
CASSLEGASYEQYF	TGTGCCAGCAGCTTAGAAGGGGCCTCCTACGAGCAGTACTTC	NA	TRBV5-5	TRBJ2-7	NA
CASSLTGAGELFF	TGTGCCAGCAGCTTGACAGGGGCGGGGGAGCTGTTTTTT	NA	TRBV5-5	TRBJ2-2	TRBD1